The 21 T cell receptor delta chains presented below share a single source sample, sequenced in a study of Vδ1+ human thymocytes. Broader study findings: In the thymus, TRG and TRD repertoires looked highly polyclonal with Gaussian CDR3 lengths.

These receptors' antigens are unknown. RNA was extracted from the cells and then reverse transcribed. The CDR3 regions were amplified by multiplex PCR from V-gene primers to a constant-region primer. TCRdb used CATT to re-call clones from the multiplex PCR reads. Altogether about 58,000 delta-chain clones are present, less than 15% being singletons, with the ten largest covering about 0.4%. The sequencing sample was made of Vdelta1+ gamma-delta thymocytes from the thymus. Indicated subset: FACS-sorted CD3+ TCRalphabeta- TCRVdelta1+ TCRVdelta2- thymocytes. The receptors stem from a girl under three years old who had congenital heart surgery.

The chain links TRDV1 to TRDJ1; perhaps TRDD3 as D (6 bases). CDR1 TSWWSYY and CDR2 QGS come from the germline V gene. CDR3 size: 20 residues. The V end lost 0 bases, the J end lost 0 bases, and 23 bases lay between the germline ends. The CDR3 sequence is CALGELRTLLGDLYTDKLIF. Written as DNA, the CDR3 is TGTGCTCTTGGGGAACTTCGTACCCTACTGGGAGACCTGTACACCGATAAACTCATCTTT.

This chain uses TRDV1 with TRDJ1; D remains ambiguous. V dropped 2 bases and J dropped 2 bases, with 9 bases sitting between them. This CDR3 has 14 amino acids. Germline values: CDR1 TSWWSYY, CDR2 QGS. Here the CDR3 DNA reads TGTGCTCTTGGGGAAACGTGTCGTACCGATAAACTCATCTTT. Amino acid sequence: CALGETCRTDKLIF.

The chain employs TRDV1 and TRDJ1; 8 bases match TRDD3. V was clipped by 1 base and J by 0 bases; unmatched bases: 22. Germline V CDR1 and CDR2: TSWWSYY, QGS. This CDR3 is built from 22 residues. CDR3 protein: CALGEPFPPLWLGDHYTDKLIF. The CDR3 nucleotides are TGTGCTCTTGGGGAACCTTTCCCTCCTTTATGGCTGGGGGACCATTACACCGATAAACTCATCTTT.

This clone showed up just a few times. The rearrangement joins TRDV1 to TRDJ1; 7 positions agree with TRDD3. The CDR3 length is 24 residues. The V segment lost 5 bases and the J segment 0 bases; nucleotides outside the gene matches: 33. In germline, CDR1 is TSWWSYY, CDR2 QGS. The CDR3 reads CALGMGDFQHHWSPSYLHTDKLIF. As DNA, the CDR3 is TGTGCTCTTGGGATGGGGGACTTCCAACATCACTGGAGTCCCTCATACCTCCACACCGATAAACTCATCTTT.

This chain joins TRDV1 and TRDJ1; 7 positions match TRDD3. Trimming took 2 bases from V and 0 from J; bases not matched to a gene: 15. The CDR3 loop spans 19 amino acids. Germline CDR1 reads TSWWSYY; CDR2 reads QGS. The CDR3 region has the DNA TGTGCTCTTGGGGAAACTGGGGCCCGACATCCAATGTACACCGATAAACTCATCTTT. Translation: CALGETGARHPMYTDKLIF.

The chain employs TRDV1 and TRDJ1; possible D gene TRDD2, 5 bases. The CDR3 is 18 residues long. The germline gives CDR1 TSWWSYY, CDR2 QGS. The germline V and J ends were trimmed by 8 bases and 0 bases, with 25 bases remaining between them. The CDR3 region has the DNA TGTGCTCTTAGTCAATCCACTTCCGTCTGGAGGTACACCGATAAACTCATCTTT. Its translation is CALSQSTSVWRYTDKLIF.

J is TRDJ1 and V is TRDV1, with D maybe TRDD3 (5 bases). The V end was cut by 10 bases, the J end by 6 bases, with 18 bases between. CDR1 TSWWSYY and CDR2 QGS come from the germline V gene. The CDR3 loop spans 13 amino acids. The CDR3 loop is CAHTTSGRYKLIF. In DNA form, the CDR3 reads TGTGCTCATACAACTTCGGGGAGGTATAAACTCATCTTT.

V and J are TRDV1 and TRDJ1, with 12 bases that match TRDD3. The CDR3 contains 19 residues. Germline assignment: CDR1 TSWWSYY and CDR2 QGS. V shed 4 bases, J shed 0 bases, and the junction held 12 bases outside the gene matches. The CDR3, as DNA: TGTGCTCTTGGGGCCTCCCCTGGGGGATACGGATTGGACACCGATAAACTCATCTTT. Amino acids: CALGASPGGYGLDTDKLIF.

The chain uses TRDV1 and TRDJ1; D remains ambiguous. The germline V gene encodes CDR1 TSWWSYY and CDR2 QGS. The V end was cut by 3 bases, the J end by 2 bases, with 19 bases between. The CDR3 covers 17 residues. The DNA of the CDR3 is TGTGCTCTTGGGGAGTCGGCCTCATTGACCTGTACCGATAAACTCATCTTT. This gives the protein CALGESASLTCTDKLIF.

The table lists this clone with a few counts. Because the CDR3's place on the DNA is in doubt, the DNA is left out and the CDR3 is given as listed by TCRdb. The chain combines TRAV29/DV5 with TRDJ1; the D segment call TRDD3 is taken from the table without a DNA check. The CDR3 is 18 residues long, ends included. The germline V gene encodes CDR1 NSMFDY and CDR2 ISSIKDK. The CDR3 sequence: CSVLLCSKVAWYTDKLIF.

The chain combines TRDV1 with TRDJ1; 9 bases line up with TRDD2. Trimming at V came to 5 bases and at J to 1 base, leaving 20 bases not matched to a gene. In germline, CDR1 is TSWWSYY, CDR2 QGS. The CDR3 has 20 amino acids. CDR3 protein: CALGSLGLPTGKEGTDKLIF. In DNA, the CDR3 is TGTGCTCTTGGGAGCCTCGGCCTTCCTACGGGAAAGGAGGGCACCGATAAACTCATCTTT.

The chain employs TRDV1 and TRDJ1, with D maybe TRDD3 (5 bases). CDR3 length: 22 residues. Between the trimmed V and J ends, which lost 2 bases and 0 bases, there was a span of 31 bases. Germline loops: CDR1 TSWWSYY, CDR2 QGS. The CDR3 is CALGEASGPLSNCYWYTDKLIF. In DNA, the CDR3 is TGTGCTCTTGGGGAAGCTTCAGGCCCCCTTTCGAACTGTTACTGGTACACCGATAAACTCATCTTT.

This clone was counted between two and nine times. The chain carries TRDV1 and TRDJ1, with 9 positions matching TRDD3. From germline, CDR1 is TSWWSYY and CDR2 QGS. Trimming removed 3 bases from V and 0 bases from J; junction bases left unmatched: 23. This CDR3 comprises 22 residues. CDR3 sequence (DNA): TGTGCTCTTGGGGACCCCCCGGCAAAAGGCTTGGGGGATAGCCGAAACACCGATAAACTCATCTTT. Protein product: CALGDPPAKGLGDSRNTDKLIF.

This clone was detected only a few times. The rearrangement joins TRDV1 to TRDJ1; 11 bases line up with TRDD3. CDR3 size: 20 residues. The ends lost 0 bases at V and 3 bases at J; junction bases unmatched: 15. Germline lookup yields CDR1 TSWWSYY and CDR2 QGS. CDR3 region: CALGELDSYGGYALSDKLIF. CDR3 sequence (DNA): TGTGCTCTTGGGGAACTAGATTCATATGGGGGATACGCCCTATCCGATAAACTCATCTTT.

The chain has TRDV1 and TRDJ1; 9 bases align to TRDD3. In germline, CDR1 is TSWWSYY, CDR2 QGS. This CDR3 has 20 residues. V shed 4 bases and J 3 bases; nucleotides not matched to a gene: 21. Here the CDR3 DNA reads TGTGCTCTTGGGGGAATCCTTCCCGACCACTCTGGGGGATGCTCCGATAAACTCATCTTT. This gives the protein CALGGILPDHSGGCSDKLIF.

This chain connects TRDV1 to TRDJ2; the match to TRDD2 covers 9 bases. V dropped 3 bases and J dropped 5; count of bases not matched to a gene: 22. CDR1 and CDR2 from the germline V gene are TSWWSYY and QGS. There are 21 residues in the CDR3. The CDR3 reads CALGDLLPTRAHIPHTAQLFF. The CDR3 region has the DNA TGTGCTCTTGGGGACCTCCTTCCTACTCGTGCCCACATACCACACACAGCACAACTCTTCTTT.

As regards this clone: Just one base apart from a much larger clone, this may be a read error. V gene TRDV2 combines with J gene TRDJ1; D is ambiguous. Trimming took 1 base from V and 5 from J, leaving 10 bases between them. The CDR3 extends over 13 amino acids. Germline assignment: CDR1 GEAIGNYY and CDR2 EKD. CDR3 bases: TGTGCCTGTGACACGGCGAGGGGTGATAAACTCATCTTT. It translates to CACDTARGDKLIF.

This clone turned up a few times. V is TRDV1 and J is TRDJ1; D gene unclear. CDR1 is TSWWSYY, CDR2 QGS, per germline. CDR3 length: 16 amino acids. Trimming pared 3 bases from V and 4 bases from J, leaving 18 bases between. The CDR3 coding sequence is TGTGCTCTTGGGGACCGGCCCCCCCGAGGGTTCGATAAACTCATCTTT. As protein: CALGDRPPRGFDKLIF.

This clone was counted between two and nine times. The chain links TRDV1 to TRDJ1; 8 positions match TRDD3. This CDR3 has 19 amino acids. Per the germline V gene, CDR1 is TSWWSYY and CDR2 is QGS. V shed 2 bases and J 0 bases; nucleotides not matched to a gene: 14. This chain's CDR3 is CALGEMAVLGVRYTDKLIF. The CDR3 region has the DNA TGTGCTCTTGGGGAAATGGCCGTACTGGGGGTGCGGTACACCGATAAACTCATCTTT.

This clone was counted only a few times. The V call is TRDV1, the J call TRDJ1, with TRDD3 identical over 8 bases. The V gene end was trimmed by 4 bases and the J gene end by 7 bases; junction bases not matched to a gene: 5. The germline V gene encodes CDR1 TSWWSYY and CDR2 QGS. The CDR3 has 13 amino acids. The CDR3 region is CALGGLGVGKLIF. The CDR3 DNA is TGTGCTCTTGGGGGACTGGGGGTCGGTAAACTCATCTTT.

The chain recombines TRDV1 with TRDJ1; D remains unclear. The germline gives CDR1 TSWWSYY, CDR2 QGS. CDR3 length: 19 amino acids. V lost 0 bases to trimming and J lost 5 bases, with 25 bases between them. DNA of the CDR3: TGTGCTCTTGGGGAACTTCAGCCCGACGAAGGTACCACGGTGGATAAACTCATCTTT. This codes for CALGELQPDEGTTVDKLIF.